This is a list of T cell receptor beta chains from one sample in a study of T cells after yellow fever vaccination. TCRdb passed the 5' RACE reads through MiXCR, listing each CDR3 protein once. This repertoire shows about 63,000 distinct CDR3 sequences, approximately 8% found once; its top ten account for roughly a third. The specimen was CD8+ T cells sorted from PBMCs, collected 15 days after the yellow fever booster vaccination. The receptor set was obtained from a man in his thirties or forties who received the YFV17D yellow fever vaccine. CDR3s include the opening cysteine and the closing phenylalanine or tryptophan. The D gene is left open where the match is weak. The listing skips clone size in some rows; elsewhere it reads once, few, many or a size class.

>TRBD1|14|many|TRBJ2-7|TRBV12-3/TRBV12-4
CASSSGTGYLEQYF
TGTGCCAGCAGTTCCGGGACAGGGTATCTCGAGCAGTACTTC
>.|16|many|TRBJ1-1|TRBV6-1
CASSPPPRRGNTEAFF
TGTGCCAGCAGCCCTCCACCACGGCGGGGGAACACTGAAGCTTTCTTT
>.|15|many|TRBJ2-3|TRBV4-3
CASGLSTGGTDTQYF
TGCGCCAGCGGTCTCAGCACGGGGGGCACAGATACGCAGTATTTT
>.|14|many|TRBJ1-1|TRBV29-1
CSVVGGHPNTEAFF
TGCAGCGTCGTGGGGGGACACCCGAACACTGAAGCTTTCTTT
>.|14|many|TRBJ1-2|TRBV27
CASSPTANGYGYTF
TGTGCCAGCAGCCCGACAGCGAATGGGTATGGCTACACCTTC
>.|15|few|TRBJ2-4|TRBV23-1
CASSRGKVAKNIQYF
TGCGCCAGCAGTCGTGGAAAAGTGGCCAAAAACATTCAGTACTTC
>TRBD1|14|.|TRBJ1-1|TRBV28
CASSRTGTGAEGFF
TGTGCCAGCAGTCGCACCGGGACAGGGGCCGAAGGTTTCTTT
>TRBD2|14|many|TRBJ2-7|TRBV27
CASSTAGLYYEQYF
TGTGCCAGCAGTACAGCGGGATTGTACTACGAGCAGTACTTC
>TRBD2|15|many|TRBJ2-1|TRBV12-3/TRBV12-4
CASSLLAGEGNEQFF
TGTGCCAGCAGTCTGCTAGCGGGAGAAGGCAATGAGCAGTTCTTC
>.|15|many|TRBJ2-1|TRBV11-3
CASSSRDSAPDEQFF
TGTGCCAGCAGCTCCCGGGACTCAGCCCCCGATGAGCAGTTCTTC
>TRBD2|17|few|TRBJ2-3|TRBV5-1
CASSWGVLADQVGTQYF
TGCGCCAGCAGCTGGGGGGTCCTAGCGGACCAAGTCGGGACGCAGTATTTT
>TRBD2|16|.|TRBJ2-1|TRBV13
CSLGTSGKTSYNEQFF
TGTTCCCTGGGGACTAGCGGGAAGACCTCCTACAATGAGCAGTTCTTC
>TRBD1|15|few|TRBJ2-7|TRBV5-5
CASSFSGTGGTEQYF
TGTGCCAGCAGCTTCTCCGGGACAGGGGGGACCGAGCAGTACTTC
>.|11|many|TRBJ2-3|TRBV2
CASVRSDTQYF
TGTGCCAGCGTTAGGAGTGATACGCAGTATTTT
>.|19|many|TRBJ2-1|TRBV20-1
CSAREWASPPVKTYNEQFF
TGCAGTGCTAGAGAATGGGCCAGCCCCCCTGTTAAAACCTACAATGAGCAGTTCTTC
>.|13|many|TRBJ1-5|TRBV29-1
CSVEEMEGQPQHF
TGCAGCGTTGAAGAGATGGAGGGACAGCCCCAGCATTTT
>TRBD2|17|many|TRBJ2-5|TRBV7-2
CASSLGFEAGVLETQYF
TGTGCCAGCAGCTTAGGTTTTGAAGCGGGAGTCTTAGAGACCCAGTACTTC
>TRBD1|20|few|TRBJ1-3|TRBV4-3
CASSQALLGPGQGSGNTIYF
TGCGCCAGCAGCCAGGCCCTTCTGGGACCTGGACAGGGTTCTGGAAACACCATATATTTT
>.|12|many|TRBJ2-7|TRBV20-1
CSATWVGREQYF
TGCAGTGCTACTTGGGTGGGTAGGGAGCAGTACTTC
>.|14|many|TRBJ2-7|TRBV5-1
CASSPEPVGDEQYF
TGCGCCAGCAGCCCTGAGCCCGTGGGAGACGAGCAGTACTTC
>.|14|many|TRBJ1-1|TRBV13
CASSLKGLGTEAFF
TGTGCCAGCAGCTTAAAGGGGTTGGGCACTGAAGCTTTCTTT
>.|16|many|TRBJ1-2|TRBV4-3
CASTQTILNTEGGYTF
TGCGCCAGCACTCAGACCATACTGAACACAGAGGGCGGCTACACCTTC
>.|15|many|TRBJ2-5|TRBV4-3
CASSQGPGLQETQYF
TGCGCCAGCAGCCAAGGACCGGGACTTCAAGAGACCCAGTACTTC
>TRBD2|18|few|TRBJ2-3|TRBV28
CASSQILAGGPETDTQYF
TGTGCCAGCAGTCAAATACTAGCGGGAGGGCCTGAAACAGATACGCAGTATTTT
>.|12|many|TRBJ2-7|TRBV30
CAWRGAGYEQYF
TGTGCCTGGAGGGGGGCAGGCTACGAGCAGTACTTC
>.|14|many|TRBJ1-2|TRBV15
CATSREGGGYGYTF
TGTGCCACCAGCAGAGAAGGTGGGGGCTATGGCTACACCTTC
>.|15|many|TRBJ2-3|TRBV14
CASSQERSGVDTQYF
TGTGCCAGCAGCCAAGAGCGTTCAGGGGTCGATACGCAGTATTTT
>.|15|many|TRBJ2-2|TRBV27
CASSLVSGNTGELFF
TGTGCCAGCAGTTTAGTTAGCGGTAACACCGGGGAGCTGTTTTTT
>.|14|many|TRBJ1-3|TRBV6-5
CASSYSGVGNTIYF
TGTGCCAGCAGTTACTCCGGGGTCGGAAACACCATATATTTT
>TRBD2|19|many|TRBJ2-1|TRBV2
CASGGWVAGVTPAYNEQFF
TGTGCCAGCGGAGGCTGGGTAGCGGGAGTTACCCCCGCCTACAATGAGCAGTTCTTC
>.|15|many|TRBJ2-2|TRBV3-1
CASSQGQVFTGELFF
TGTGCCAGCAGCCAAGGACAGGTTTTTACCGGGGAGCTGTTTTTT
>.|13|many|TRBJ2-1|TRBV20-1
CSDGGSSYNEQFF
TGCAGCGACGGGGGAAGCTCCTACAATGAGCAGTTCTTC
>.|12|many|TRBJ2-1|TRBV24-1
CATSVTHNEQFF
TGTGCCACCAGTGTAACTCACAATGAGCAGTTCTTC
>.|13|.|TRBJ2-5|TRBV7-9
CASSPENHETQYF
TGTGCCAGCAGCCCCGAGAACCACGAGACCCAGTACTTC
>TRBD2|17|many|TRBJ2-3|TRBV18
CASSPGTSGRATDTQYF
TGTGCCAGCTCACCCGGGACTAGCGGGAGGGCCACAGATACGCAGTATTTT
>.|16|many|TRBJ2-6|TRBV29-1
CSVEEGGLSGANVLTF
TGCAGCGTTGAAGAAGGAGGCCTCTCTGGGGCCAACGTCCTGACTTTC
>TRBD2|16|many|TRBJ2-7|TRBV4-3
CASSQGLAGAGNEQYF
TGCGCCAGCAGCCAAGGACTAGCGGGAGCGGGGAACGAGCAGTACTTC
>.|15|few|TRBJ1-2|TRBV20-1
CSAGGISVANYGYTF
TGCAGTGCGGGGGGCATAAGTGTCGCTAACTATGGCTACACCTTC
>.|15|.|TRBJ1-1|TRBV5-6
CASSPLPTGTTEAFF
TGTGCCAGCAGCCCCCTACCAACAGGGACCACTGAAGCTTTCTTT
>.|15|many|TRBJ2-5|TRBV4-3
CASSPGTGSQETQYF
TGCGCCAGCAGCCCCGGGACGGGAAGCCAAGAGACCCAGTACTTC
>.|15|many|TRBJ2-1|TRBV7-8
CASSLLVTSSSTQFF
TGTGCCAGCAGCTTATTGGTTACTAGCTCCTCCACACAGTTCTTC
>.|16|many|TRBJ2-2|TRBV23-1
CASSQSRTPDTGELFF
TGCGCCAGCAGTCAATCAAGGACACCCGACACCGGGGAGCTGTTTTTT